The sequence of this T cell receptor (beta chain) was determined in a study of T cell changes during pregnancy in multiple sclerosis. Germline V gene sequence: CDR1 MNHNY, CDR2 SVGAGI (reference sequence). CDR3 length equals 14 residues. The ends were cut back, 7 bases at V and 8 bases at J, with 17 bases in the middle. The method was immunoSEQ multiplex PCR; TCRdb's version includes in-frame clones alone and lacks a portion of them. The sample has tens of thousands of clones; roughly 93% are singletons. The origin of this receptor is a female donor with multiple sclerosis, enrolled in a pregnancy study. The V gene is TRBV6-6, the J gene TRBJ1-4, with D hard to call. The sample in question was peripheral blood, obtained in the third trimester of pregnancy. The CDR3 DNA is TGTGCCAGCAAGGCGGGCAGAACGGAGGAAAAACTGTTTTTT. Translating gives CASKAGRTEEKLFF.